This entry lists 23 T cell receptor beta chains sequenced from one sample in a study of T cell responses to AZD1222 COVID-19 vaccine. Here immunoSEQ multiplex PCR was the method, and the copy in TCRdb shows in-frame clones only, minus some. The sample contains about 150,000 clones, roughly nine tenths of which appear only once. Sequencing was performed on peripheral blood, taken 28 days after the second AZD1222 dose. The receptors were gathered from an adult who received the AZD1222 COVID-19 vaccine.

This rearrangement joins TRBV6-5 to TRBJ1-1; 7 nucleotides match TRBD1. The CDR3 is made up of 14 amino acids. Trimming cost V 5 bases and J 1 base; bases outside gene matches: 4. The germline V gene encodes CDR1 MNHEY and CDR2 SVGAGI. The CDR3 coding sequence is TGTGCCAGCAGTCAACAGGGGAGGAACACTGAAGCTTTCTTT. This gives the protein CASSQQGRNTEAFF.

The CDR3 spells CASSGVGGNQPQHF. CDR3 nucleotide sequence: TGTGCCAGCAGTGGTGTCGGGGGAAATCAGCCCCAGCATTTT. The rearrangement joins TRBV27 to TRBJ1-5; a possible D gene is TRBD1 (5 bases). V was cut by 5 bases and J by 4 bases, with 12 bases left in between. Germline CDR1 reads MNHEY; CDR2 reads SMNVEV (reference sequence). The CDR3 spans 14 residues.

The CDR3 loop is CASRDSTKNIQYF. The CDR3 bases are TGTGCCAGCCGGGACTCCACCAAAAACATTCAGTACTTC. The V gene is TRBV28, the J gene TRBJ2-4, with a possible D match to TRBD2 (6 bases). CDR3 length equals 13 residues. V was shortened by 8 bases and J by 2 bases, with 10 bases between the two germline ends. Germline V CDR1 and CDR2: MDHEN, SYDVKM.

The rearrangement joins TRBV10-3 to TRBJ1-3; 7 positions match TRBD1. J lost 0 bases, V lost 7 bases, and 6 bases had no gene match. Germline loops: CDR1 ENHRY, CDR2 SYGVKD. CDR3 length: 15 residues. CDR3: CAITRTGDSGNTIYF. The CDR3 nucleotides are TGTGCCATCACCAGAACAGGGGACTCTGGAAACACCATATATTTT.

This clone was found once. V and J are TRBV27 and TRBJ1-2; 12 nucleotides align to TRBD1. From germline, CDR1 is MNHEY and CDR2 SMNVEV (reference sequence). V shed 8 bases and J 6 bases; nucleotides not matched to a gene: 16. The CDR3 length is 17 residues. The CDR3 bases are TGTGCCAGCGTCCCGATTGGAGGGGACAGGGGGCCTAATGGCTACACCTTC. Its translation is CASVPIGGDRGPNGYTF.

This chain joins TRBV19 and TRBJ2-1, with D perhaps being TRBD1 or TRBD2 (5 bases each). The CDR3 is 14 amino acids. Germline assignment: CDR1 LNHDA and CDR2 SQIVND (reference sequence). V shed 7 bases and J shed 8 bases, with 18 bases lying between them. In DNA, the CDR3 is TGTGCCAGTAACCCGAGGGGACCCTCGGATGAGCAGTTCTTC. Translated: CASNPRGPSDEQFF.

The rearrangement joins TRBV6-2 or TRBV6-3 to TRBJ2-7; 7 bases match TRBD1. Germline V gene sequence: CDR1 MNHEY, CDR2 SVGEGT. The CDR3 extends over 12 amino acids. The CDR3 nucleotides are TGTGCCAGCAGTTCTCCCGCGACAGGGCTCGGCGTC. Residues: CASSSPATGLGV.

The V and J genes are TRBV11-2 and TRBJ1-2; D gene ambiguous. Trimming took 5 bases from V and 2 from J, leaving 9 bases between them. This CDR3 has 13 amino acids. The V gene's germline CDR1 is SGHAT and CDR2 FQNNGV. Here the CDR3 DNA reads TGTGCCAGCAGCCCAAGGGAGAACTATGGCTACACCTTC. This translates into CASSPRENYGYTF.

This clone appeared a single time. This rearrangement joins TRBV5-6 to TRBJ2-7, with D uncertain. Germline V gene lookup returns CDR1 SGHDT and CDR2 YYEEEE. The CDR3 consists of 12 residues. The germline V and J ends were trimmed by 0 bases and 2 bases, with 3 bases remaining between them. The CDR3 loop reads CASSLAAYEQYF. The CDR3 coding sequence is TGTGCCAGCAGCTTGGCGGCCTACGAGCAGTACTTC.

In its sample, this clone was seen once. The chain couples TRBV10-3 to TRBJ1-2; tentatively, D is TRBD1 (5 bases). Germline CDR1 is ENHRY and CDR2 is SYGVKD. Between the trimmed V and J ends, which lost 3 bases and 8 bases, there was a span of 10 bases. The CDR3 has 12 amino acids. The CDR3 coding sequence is TGTGCCATCAGTGACAGGGCGTCGGGCTACACCTTC. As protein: CAISDRASGYTF.

Written as DNA, the CDR3 is TGTGCCAGCAGCCCCCGTAGGGGGGAGCGGGAGGGGAACACCGGGGAGCTGTTTTTT. Translation: CASSPRRGEREGNTGELFF. This sequence joins TRBV7-6 and TRBJ2-2; 10 bases line up with TRBD2. The trim removed 5 bases at V and 1 base at J, leaving 13 bases unmatched. The CDR3 sequence is 19 residues long. In germline, CDR1 is SGHVS, CDR2 FNYEAQ.

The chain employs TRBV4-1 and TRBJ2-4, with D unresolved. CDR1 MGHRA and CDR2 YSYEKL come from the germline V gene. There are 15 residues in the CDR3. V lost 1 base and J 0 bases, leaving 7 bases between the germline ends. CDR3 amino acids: CASSQVHVAKNIQYF. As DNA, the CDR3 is TGCGCCAGCAGCCAAGTTCATGTAGCCAAAAACATTCAGTACTTC.

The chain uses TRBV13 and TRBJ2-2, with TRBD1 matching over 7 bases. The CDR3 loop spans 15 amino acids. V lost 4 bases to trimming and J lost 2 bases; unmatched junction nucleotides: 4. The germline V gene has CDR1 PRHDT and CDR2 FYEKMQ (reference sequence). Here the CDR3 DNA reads TGTGCCAGCAGCTACCGGGACAGAAACACCGGGGAGCTGTTTTTT. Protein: CASSYRDRNTGELFF.

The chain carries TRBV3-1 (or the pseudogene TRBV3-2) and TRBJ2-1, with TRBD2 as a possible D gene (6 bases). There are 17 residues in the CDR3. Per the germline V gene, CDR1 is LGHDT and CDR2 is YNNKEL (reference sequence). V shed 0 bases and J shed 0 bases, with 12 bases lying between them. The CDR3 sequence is CASSQDLAGSSYNEQFF. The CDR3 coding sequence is TGTGCCAGCAGCCAAGACCTGGCGGGAAGCTCCTACAATGAGCAGTTCTTC.

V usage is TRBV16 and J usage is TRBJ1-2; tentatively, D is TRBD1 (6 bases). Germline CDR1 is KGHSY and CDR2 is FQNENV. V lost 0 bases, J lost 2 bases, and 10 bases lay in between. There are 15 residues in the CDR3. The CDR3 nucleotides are TGTGCCAGCAGCCAATCGGACAGATTCAACTATGGCTACACCTTC. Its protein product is CASSQSDRFNYGYTF.

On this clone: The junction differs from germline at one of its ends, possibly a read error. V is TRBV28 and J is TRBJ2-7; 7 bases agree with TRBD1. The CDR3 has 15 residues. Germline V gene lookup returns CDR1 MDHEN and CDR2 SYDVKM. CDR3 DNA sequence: TGTGCCAGCAGCTTATATGACAGGGCGACGGCTGAGCAGTACTTC. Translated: CASSLYDRATAEQYF.

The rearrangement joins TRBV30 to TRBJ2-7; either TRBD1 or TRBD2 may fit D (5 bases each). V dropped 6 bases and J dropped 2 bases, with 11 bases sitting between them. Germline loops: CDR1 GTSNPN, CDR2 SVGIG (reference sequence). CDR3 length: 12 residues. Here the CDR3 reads CACPGPAYEQYF. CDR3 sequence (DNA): TGTGCCTGCCCGGGACCTGCCTACGAGCAGTACTTC.

This CDR3 reads CASTPYREDGEAFF. As DNA, the CDR3 is TGTGCCAGCACCCCCTACAGGGAGGACGGTGAAGCTTTCTTT. The V and J genes are TRBV6-2 or TRBV6-3 and TRBJ1-1; D possibly corresponds to TRBD1 (6 bases). Germline lookup yields CDR1 MNHEY and CDR2 SVGEGT. The CDR3 length is 14 residues. V shed 7 bases and J shed 7 bases, with 19 bases lying between them.

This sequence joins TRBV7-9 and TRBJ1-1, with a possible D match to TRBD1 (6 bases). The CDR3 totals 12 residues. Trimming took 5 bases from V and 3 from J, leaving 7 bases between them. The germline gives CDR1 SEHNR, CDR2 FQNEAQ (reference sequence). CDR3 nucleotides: TGTGCCAGCAGCAGGACAGACACTGAAGCTTTCTTT. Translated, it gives CASSRTDTEAFF.

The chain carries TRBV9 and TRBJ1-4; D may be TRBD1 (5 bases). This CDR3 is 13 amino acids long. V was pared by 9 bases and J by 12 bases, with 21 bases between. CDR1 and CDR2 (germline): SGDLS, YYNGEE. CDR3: CATGQLGHIELFF. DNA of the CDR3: TGTGCCACAGGTCAATTAGGACACATAGAACTGTTTTTT.

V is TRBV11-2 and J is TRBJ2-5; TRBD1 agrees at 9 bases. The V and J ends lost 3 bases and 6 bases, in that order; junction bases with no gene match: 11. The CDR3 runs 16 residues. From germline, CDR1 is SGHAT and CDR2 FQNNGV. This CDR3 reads CASSFLGTGLMKTQYF. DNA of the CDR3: TGTGCCAGCAGCTTCCTGGGGACAGGGTTGATGAAGACCCAGTACTTC.

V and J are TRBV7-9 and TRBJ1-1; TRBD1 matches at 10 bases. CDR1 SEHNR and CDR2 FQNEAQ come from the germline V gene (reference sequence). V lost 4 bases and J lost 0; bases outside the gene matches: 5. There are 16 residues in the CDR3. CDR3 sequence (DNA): TGTGCCAGCAGCTCGACAGGGGGCCCCATGAACACTGAAGCTTTCTTT. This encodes CASSSTGGPMNTEAFF.

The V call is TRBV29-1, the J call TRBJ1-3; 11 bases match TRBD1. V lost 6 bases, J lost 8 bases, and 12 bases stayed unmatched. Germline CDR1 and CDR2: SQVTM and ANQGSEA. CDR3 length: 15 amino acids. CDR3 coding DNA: TGCAGCGTCGAGACACGGACAGGGGGCCTAGACACCATATATTTT. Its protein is CSVETRTGGLDTIYF. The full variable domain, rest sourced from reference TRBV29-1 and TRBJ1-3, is SAVISQKPSRDICQRGTSLTIQCQVDSQVTMMFWYRQQPGQSLTLIATANQGSEATYESGFVIDKFPISRPNLTFSTLTVSNMSPEDSSIYLCSVETRTGGLDTIYFGEGSWLTVV.